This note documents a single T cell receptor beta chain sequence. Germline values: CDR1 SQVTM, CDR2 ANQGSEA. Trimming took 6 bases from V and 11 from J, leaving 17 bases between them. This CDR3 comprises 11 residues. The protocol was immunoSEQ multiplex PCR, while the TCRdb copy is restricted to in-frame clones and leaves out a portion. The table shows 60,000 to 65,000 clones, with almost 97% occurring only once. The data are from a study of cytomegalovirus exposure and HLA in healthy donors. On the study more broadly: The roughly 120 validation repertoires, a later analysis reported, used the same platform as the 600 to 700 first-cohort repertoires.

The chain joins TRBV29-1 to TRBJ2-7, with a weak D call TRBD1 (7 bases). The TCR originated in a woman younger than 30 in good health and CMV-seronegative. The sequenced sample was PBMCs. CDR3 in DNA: TGCAGCGTGACCTCCCAGGGGGAGGAGTACTTC. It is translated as CSVTSQGEEYF.